Below are 26 T cell receptor beta chains sequenced from a single sample in a study of identical twins (dated by TCRdb to 2016 to 2018). Library generation was performed with 5' RACE. Sequencing was carried out with an Illumina HiSeq 2000. TCRdb ran its own pipeline on the public reads, namely fastp trimming at Q25 and MiXCR clone calling, and kept in-frame beta chains. Every CDR3 protein is listed once, alongside the most common genes and DNA of its rows. This sample holds some 560,000 distinct CDR3 sequences; 7.5% to 10% were observed only once. The leading ten clones occupy roughly 3% of the sample. These records were also assigned to another study, of yellow fever vaccine responses in identical twins.

Specimen: PBMCs. The receptors originated from a woman aged 18 to 35 in good health.

The rearrangement uses TRBV5-4 and TRBJ2-2; the D gene is possibly TRBD1 (6 bases). This CDR3 region has 16 residues. V lost 7 bases to trimming and J lost 1 base, with 17 bases between them. CDR1 is SGHNT and CDR2 is YYREEE in the germline V gene (reference sequence). This CDR3 reads CASRIGLTGNTGELFF. The CDR3 DNA reads as TGTGCCAGCCGAATAGGGTTGACAGGGAACACCGGGGAGCTGTTTTTT.

This clonotype has only a few counts. The J gene is TRBJ2-5, the V gene TRBV6-2 or TRBV6-3; TRBD2 is a possible D gene (6 bases). The CDR3 spans 16 residues. V lost 5 bases and J lost 5, with 21 bases in between. Germline values: CDR1 MNHEY, CDR2 SVGEGT. CDR3 region: CASSPNFGGPGETQYF. The CDR3 coding sequence is TGTGCCAGCAGTCCAAACTTCGGAGGGCCCGGGGAGACCCAGTACTTC.

The chain links TRBV7-9 to TRBJ2-5; 11 positions agree with TRBD2. There are 15 residues in the CDR3. Germline V gives CDR1 SEHNR, CDR2 FQNEAQ (reference sequence). V dropped 5 bases and J dropped 5; count of bases not matched to a gene: 7. CDR3 sequence reads: CASSQIAGGPETQYF. In nucleotides, the CDR3 is TGTGCCAGCAGCCAGATAGCGGGAGGGCCGGAGACCCAGTACTTC.

Turning to this clonotype: A much larger clonotype is one base distant, so this may be a read error. The chain uses TRBV11-3 and TRBJ2-1; possibly TRBD1 or TRBD2 for D (5 bases each). V shed 8 bases and J shed 5 bases, with 19 bases lying between them. The V gene's germline CDR1 is SGHNT and CDR2 YENEEA. This CDR3 comprises 15 residues. The CDR3 region is CASGPYRGTDNEQFF. Here the CDR3 DNA reads TGTGCCAGCGGCCCCTATCGTGGGACCGACAATGAGCAGTTCTTC.

This clonotype was counted ten times or more. V is TRBV11-2 and J is TRBJ2-1, with D possibly being TRBD2 (6 bases). V lost 1 base and J 4 bases, leaving 26 bases between the germline ends. The CDR3 length is 20 residues. Germline V gives CDR1 SGHAT, CDR2 FQNNGV. In DNA, the CDR3 is TGTGCCAGCAGCTTAGGAGGCGCGGGACCAAAACCGGGGTGGTACAATGAGCAGTTCTTC. This codes for CASSLGGAGPKPGWYNEQFF.

DNA of the CDR3: TGTGCCAGCAGCACGCTGGACAGGGAACTCTACAATGAGCAGTTCTTC. It specifies CASSTLDRELYNEQFF. The V and J genes are TRBV5-6 and TRBJ2-1, with 8 bases lining up with TRBD1. This CDR3 spans 16 amino acids. Germline V CDR1 and CDR2: SGHDT, YYEEEE. V dropped 4 bases and J dropped 3; count of bases not matched to a gene: 9.

This clonotype was seen only a few times. This chain joins TRBV2 and TRBJ2-5, with D possibly being TRBD2 (5 bases). CDR1 SNHLY and CDR2 FYNNEI come from the germline V gene. V dropped 8 bases and J dropped 7 bases, with 17 bases sitting between them. CDR3 size: 13 residues. CDR3 loop: CASLTGFSGTQYF. CDR3 DNA sequence: TGTGCCAGCCTAACGGGATTTTCAGGGACCCAGTACTTC.

This clonotype has at least ten counts. The chain has TRBV15 and TRBJ2-7; 8 bases align to TRBD1. This CDR3 is built from 14 residues. V shed 6 bases, J shed 0 bases, and the junction held 4 bases outside the gene matches. Germline V CDR1 and CDR2: LNHNV, YYDKDF (reference sequence). CDR3 sequence: CATSRQGSSYEQYF. In nucleotides, the CDR3 is TGTGCCACCAGTAGACAGGGGTCCTCCTACGAGCAGTACTTC.

The V call is TRBV5-6, the J call TRBJ2-7; unclear D gene. Per germline, CDR1 SGHDT and CDR2 YYEEEE. Trimming removed 1 base from V and 7 bases from J, with 12 bases in between. The length of the CDR3 is 13 residues. The CDR3 sequence is CASSLTRSEEQYF. The CDR3 bases are TGTGCCAGCAGCTTGACCAGGTCGGAAGAGCAGTACTTC.

This clonotype has ten or more counts. V is TRBV5-4 and J is TRBJ1-2; 10 bases map to TRBD1. With 3 bases clipped from V and 7 bases from J, the junction kept 6 bases outside the gene matches. The germline V gene has CDR1 SGHNT and CDR2 YYREEE (reference sequence). The CDR3 is 14 residues long. CDR3 sequence reads: CASSSRTGGFGYTF. CDR3 nucleotide sequence: TGTGCCAGCAGCTCCCGGACAGGGGGGTTTGGCTACACCTTC.

V and J are TRBV11-2 and TRBJ2-5; the match to TRBD2 covers 13 bases. The CDR3 runs 17 residues. The germline CDR1 and CDR2 sequences are SGHAT and FQNNGV. After removal of 5 bases from V and 3 bases from J, the junction contained 9 bases not matched to a gene. The CDR3 here is CASSPSTSGGVEETQYF. DNA for the CDR3: TGTGCCAGCAGCCCATCCACTAGCGGGGGGGTGGAAGAGACCCAGTACTTC.

This clonotype has at least ten counts. This chain uses TRBV5-1 with TRBJ2-3, with a weak D call TRBD1 (6 bases). The CDR3 spans 15 residues. CDR1 SGHRS and CDR2 YFSETQ come from the germline V gene. Trimming stripped 0 bases from V and 2 bases from J, with 10 bases between. CDR3: CASSLEQGNTDTQYF. The CDR3 coding sequence is TGCGCCAGCAGCTTGGAACAGGGAAACACAGATACGCAGTATTTT. Combining the CDR3 with reference TRBV5-1 and TRBJ2-3 gives the whole variable domain KAGVTQTPRYLIKTRGQQVTLSCSPISGHRSVSWYQQTPGQGLQFLFEYFSETQRNKGNFPGRFSGRQFSNSRSEMNVSTLELGDSALYLCASSLEQGNTDTQYFGPGTRLTVL.

The genes are TRBV2 and TRBJ2-7; TRBD2 matches at 11 bases. V dropped 6 bases and J dropped 6; count of bases not matched to a gene: 10. The CDR3 runs to 15 residues. Germline assignment: CDR1 SNHLY and CDR2 FYNNEI. CDR3 protein: CASSALLAGAAEQYF. The CDR3 DNA is TGTGCCAGCAGCGCCCTACTAGCGGGAGCCGCCGAGCAGTACTTC. Complete variable domain (other parts from reference TRBV2 and TRBJ2-7): EPEVTQTPSHQVTQMGQEVILRCVPISNHLYFYWYRQILGQKVEFLVSFYNNEISEKSEIFDDQFSVERPDGSNFTLKIRSTKLEDSAMYFCASSALLAGAAEQYFGPGTRLTVT.

The table lists this clonotype with a few counts. V usage is TRBV20-1 and J usage is TRBJ2-3; 12 bases are a match to TRBD2. CDR3 length equals 18 residues. The junction had 11 bases not matched to a gene; V was cut back by 0 bases and J by 4 bases. Germline V CDR1 and CDR2: DFQATT, SNEGSKA (reference sequence). The CDR3 sequence: CSARDLSLAGGVADTQYF. The CDR3 region has the DNA TGCAGTGCTAGAGATTTGAGCCTAGCGGGAGGGGTGGCAGATACGCAGTATTTT.

This clonotype showed up many times. V usage is TRBV5-1 and J usage is TRBJ1-1; 7 bases match TRBD1. The germline V gene encodes CDR1 SGHRS and CDR2 YFSETQ. The CDR3 is made up of 15 amino acids. Trimming took 0 bases from V and 10 from J; bases not matched to a gene: 12. CDR3 DNA sequence: TGCGCCAGCAGCTTGGCCGGGGACAGACTAAGTGGAGCTTTCTTT. Translation: CASSLAGDRLSGAFF. The full variable domain, with the rest looked up from reference TRBV5-1 and TRBJ1-1, is KAGVTQTPRYLIKTRGQQVTLSCSPISGHRSVSWYQQTPGQGLQFLFEYFSETQRNKGNFPGRFSGRQFSNSRSEMNVSTLELGDSALYLCASSLAGDRLSGAFFGQGTRLTVV.

The CDR3 DNA follows: TGTGCCAGCAGTCACACCACCGGGACCGATCACTACGAGCAGTACTTC. Encoded protein: CASSHTTGTDHYEQYF. V and J are TRBV28 and TRBJ2-7; TRBD1 or TRBD2 may be the D gene (5 bases each). Germline loops: CDR1 MDHEN, CDR2 SYDVKM. V lost 5 bases, J lost 3 bases, and 20 bases lay in between. CDR3 length: 16 residues.

This clonotype was recorded at least ten times. The CDR3 sequence is CASSFLALDRGETQYF. The CDR3 DNA follows: TGTGCCAGCAGTTTTTTAGCCTTGGACAGGGGAGAGACCCAGTACTTC. The chain has TRBV12-3 or TRBV12-4 and TRBJ2-5; 9 nucleotides align to TRBD1. The CDR3 runs 16 residues. V dropped 3 bases and J dropped 4; count of bases not matched to a gene: 9.

This clonotype was recorded at least ten times. This chain uses TRBV5-1 with TRBJ2-1, with 9 nucleotides matching TRBD1. The V gene end was trimmed by 3 bases and the J gene end by 5 bases; junction bases not matched to a gene: 6. Per germline, CDR1 SGHRS and CDR2 YFSETQ. The CDR3 runs 15 residues. DNA of the CDR3: TGCGCCAGCAGCTCAGGGACAGGGAATAACAATGAGCAGTTCTTC. This codes for CASSSGTGNNNEQFF. Using reference TRBV5-1 and TRBJ2-1 for the parts outside the CDR3, the full variable domain is KAGVTQTPRYLIKTRGQQVTLSCSPISGHRSVSWYQQTPGQGLQFLFEYFSETQRNKGNFPGRFSGRQFSNSRSEMNVSTLELGDSALYLCASSSGTGNNNEQFFGPGTRLTVL.

The chain combines TRBV5-6 with TRBJ2-1; TRBD2 aligns across 9 bases. The CDR3 runs 15 residues. Germline V CDR1 and CDR2: SGHDT, YYEEEE. Trimming at V came to 0 bases and at J to 7 bases, leaving 5 bases not matched to a gene. The CDR3 region is CASSLVGREGNEQFF. The CDR3 region has the DNA TGTGCCAGCAGCTTGGTAGGGCGGGAGGGGAATGAGCAGTTCTTC.

The chain links TRBV5-5 to TRBJ2-7, with TRBD1 identical over 7 bases. The V and J ends lost 4 bases and 4 bases, in that order; junction bases with no gene match: 11. The CDR3 length is 15 residues. CDR1 SGHKS and CDR2 YYEKEE come from the germline V gene (reference sequence). The chain's CDR3 is CASSQEDRVWYEQYF. In nucleotides, the CDR3 is TGTGCCAGCAGCCAAGAAGACAGGGTATGGTACGAGCAGTACTTC.

The CDR3: CSARDGGISNEQFF. DNA for the CDR3: TGCAGTGCTAGAGATGGAGGGATAAGCAATGAGCAGTTCTTC. This chain joins TRBV20-1 and TRBJ2-1; D possibly corresponds to TRBD2 (6 bases). Germline CDR1 DFQATT, CDR2 SNEGSKA (reference sequence). The CDR3 sequence is 14 residues long. Deletions cut 0 bases from V and 6 bases from J, with 12 bases between.

In its sample, this clonotype was seen a few times. The chain uses TRBV9 and TRBJ2-3, with TRBD1 matching 9 bases. V shed 0 bases and J 1 base; nucleotides not matched to a gene: 3. This CDR3 region has 16 residues. Germline CDR1 is SGDLS and CDR2 is YYNGEE. The CDR3 loop is CASSVGRTGGTDTQYF. CDR3 nucleotide sequence: TGTGCCAGCAGCGTAGGGCGGACAGGGGGCACAGATACGCAGTATTTT.

The sample holds many counts of this clonotype. This CDR3 reads CASRQAGYEQYF. The DNA of the CDR3 is TGTGCCAGCCGGCAGGCCGGCTACGAGCAGTACTTC. V gene TRBV12-3 or TRBV12-4 combines with J gene TRBJ2-7; D is unclear. Trimming took 8 bases from V and 3 from J, leaving 11 bases between them. There are 12 residues in the CDR3.

This clonotype came up a few times. The gene calls are TRBV7-3 and TRBJ2-1, with D possibly called TRBD1 or TRBD2 (5 bases each). CDR1 is SGHTA and CDR2 is FQGTGA in the germline V gene. The CDR3 extends over 13 amino acids. V was shortened by 2 bases and J by 6 bases, with 8 bases between the two germline ends. The CDR3: CASSLPGSNEQFF. The DNA for the CDR3 is TGTGCCAGCAGCTTACCAGGGAGCAATGAGCAGTTCTTC.

The chain combines TRBV20-1 with TRBJ1-2; D gene ambiguous. The V end was cut by 3 bases, the J end by 5 bases, with 16 bases between. The germline CDR1 and CDR2 sequences are DFQATT and SNEGSKA (reference sequence). This CDR3 has 14 amino acids. The CDR3 here is CSARPLGSFYGYTF. The CDR3 coding sequence is TGCAGTGCTAGGCCACTGGGCAGCTTTTATGGCTACACCTTC.

This clonotype occurred a few times. The chain recombines TRBV6-6 with TRBJ2-1; D is uncertain. Germline CDR1 MNHNY, CDR2 SVGAGI (reference sequence). The CDR3 has 13 residues. The V end lost 0 bases, the J end lost 9 bases, and 9 bases lay between the germline ends. Here the CDR3 reads CASSYSRNSEQFF. CDR3 in DNA: TGTGCCAGCAGTTACTCCCGGAACAGTGAGCAGTTCTTC.